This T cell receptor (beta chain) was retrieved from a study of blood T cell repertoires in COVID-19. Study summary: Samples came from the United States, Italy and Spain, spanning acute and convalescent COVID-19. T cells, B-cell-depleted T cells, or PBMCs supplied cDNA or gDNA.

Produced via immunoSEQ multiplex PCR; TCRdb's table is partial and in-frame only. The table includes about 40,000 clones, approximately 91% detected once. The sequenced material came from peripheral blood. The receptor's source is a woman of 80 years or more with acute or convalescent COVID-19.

CDR3 sequence (DNA): TGCGCCAGCAGCTTCCCGAGGGCAGCTGAGGATGGCTACACCTTC. The encoded protein is CASSFPRAAEDGYTF. The chain combines TRBV5-1 with TRBJ1-2; D is ambiguous. V lost 2 bases and J lost 6, with 17 bases in between. CDR1 is SGHRS and CDR2 is YFSETQ in the germline V gene. The CDR3 runs 15 residues. Drawing the rest from reference TRBV5-1 and TRBJ1-2, the complete variable domain is KAGVTQTPRYLIKTRGQQVTLSCSPISGHRSVSWYQQTPGQGLQFLFEYFSETQRNKGNFPGRFSGRQFSNSRSEMNVSTLELGDSALYLCASSFPRAAEDGYTFGSGTRLTVV.